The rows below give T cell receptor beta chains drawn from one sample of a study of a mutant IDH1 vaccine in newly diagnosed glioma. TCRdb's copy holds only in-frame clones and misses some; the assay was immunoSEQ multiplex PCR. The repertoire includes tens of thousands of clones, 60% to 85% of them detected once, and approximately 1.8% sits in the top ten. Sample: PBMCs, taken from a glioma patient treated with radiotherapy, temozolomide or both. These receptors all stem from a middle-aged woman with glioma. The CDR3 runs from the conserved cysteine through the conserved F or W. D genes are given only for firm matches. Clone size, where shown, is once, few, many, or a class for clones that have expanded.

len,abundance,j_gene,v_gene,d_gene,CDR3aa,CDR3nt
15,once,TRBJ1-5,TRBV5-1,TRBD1,CASSSGQGINQPQHF,TGCGCCAGCAGCTCCGGACAGGGAATCAATCAGCCCCAGCATTTT
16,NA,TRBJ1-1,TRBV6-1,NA,CASSGVQGFKAWEAFF,TGTGCCAGCAGTGGGGTACAGGGCTTCAAAGCCTGGGAAGCTTTCTTT
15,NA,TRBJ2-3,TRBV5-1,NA,CASSELSGRTDTQYF,TGCGCCAGCAGCGAACTAAGCGGCCGCACAGATACGCAGTATTTT
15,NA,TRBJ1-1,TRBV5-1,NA,CASSLAAGVGTEAFF,TGCGCCAGCAGCTTGGCGGCGGGGGTCGGCACTGAAGCTTTCTTT
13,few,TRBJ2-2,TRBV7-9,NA,CASSYTSTGELFF,TGTGCCAGCAGCTATACTAGCACCGGGGAGCTGTTTTTT
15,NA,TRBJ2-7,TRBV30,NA,CAWSPLVGWTYEQYF,TGTGCCTGGAGCCCCCTTGTGGGGTGGACGTACGAGCAGTACTTC
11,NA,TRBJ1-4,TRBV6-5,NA,CASRGDEKLFF,TGTGCCAGCAGGGGCGATGAAAAACTGTTTTTT
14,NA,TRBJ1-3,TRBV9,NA,CASSPPSSGNTIYF,TGTGCCAGCAGCCCCCCTTCCTCTGGAAACACCATATATTTT
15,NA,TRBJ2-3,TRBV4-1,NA,CASSQGHPSTDTQYF,TGCGCCAGCAGCCAAGGACACCCTAGCACAGATACGCAGTATTTT
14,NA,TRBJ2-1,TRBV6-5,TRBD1,CASSRQGQYDEQFF,TGTGCCAGCAGCCGACAGGGGCAGTACGATGAGCAGTTCTTC
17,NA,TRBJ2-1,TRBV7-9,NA,CASSPWVGQPKYNEQFF,TGTGCCAGCAGCCCCTGGGTGGGGCAGCCTAAATACAATGAGCAGTTCTTC
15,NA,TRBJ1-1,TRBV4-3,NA,CASSRGRQPNTEAFF,TGCGCCAGCAGCCGGGGAAGACAGCCGAACACTGAAGCTTTCTTT
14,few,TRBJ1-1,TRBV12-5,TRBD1,CASGLQGALTEAFF,TGTGCTAGTGGCCTACAGGGGGCCCTCACTGAAGCTTTCTTT
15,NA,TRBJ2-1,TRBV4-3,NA,CASSQDATGTDEQFF,TGCGCCAGCAGCCAAGATGCCACAGGGACCGATGAGCAGTTCTTC
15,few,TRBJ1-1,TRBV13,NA,CASSDTGHMNTEAFF,TGTGCCAGCAGCGATACGGGACATATGAACACTGAAGCTTTCTTT
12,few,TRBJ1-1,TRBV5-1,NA,CASSLVDTEAFF,TGCGCCAGCAGCTTGGTGGACACTGAAGCTTTCTTT
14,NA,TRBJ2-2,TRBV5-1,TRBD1,CASSLDRGPGELFF,TGCGCCAGCAGCTTGGACAGGGGGCCCGGGGAGCTGTTTTTT
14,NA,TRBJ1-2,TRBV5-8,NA,CASSLESGDYGYTF,TGTGCCAGCAGCTTGGAATCTGGGGACTATGGCTACACCTTC
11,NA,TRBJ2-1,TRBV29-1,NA,CSVDRVNEQFF,TGCAGCGTTGACAGGGTGAATGAGCAGTTCTTC
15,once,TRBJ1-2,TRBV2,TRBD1,CASSDNGDRDYGYTF,TGTGCCAGCAGTGACAATGGGGACAGGGACTATGGCTACACCTTC
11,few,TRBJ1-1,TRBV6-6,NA,CASSYAGEAFF,TGTGCCAGCAGTTACGCCGGGGAGGCTTTCTTT
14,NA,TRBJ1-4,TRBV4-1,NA,CASSQEGLYEKLFF,TGCGCCAGCAGCCAAGAGGGGCTATATGAAAAACTGTTTTTT
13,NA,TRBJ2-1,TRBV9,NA,CASSTRGVDEQFF,TGTGCCAGCAGCACCCGGGGCGTTGATGAGCAGTTCTTC
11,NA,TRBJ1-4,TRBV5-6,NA,CASSLDEKLFF,TGTGCCAGCAGCTTAGATGAAAAACTGTTTTTT
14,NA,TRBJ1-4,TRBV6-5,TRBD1,CASRGTGVGEKLFF,TGTGCCAGCAGGGGAACAGGGGTCGGAGAAAAACTGTTTTTT
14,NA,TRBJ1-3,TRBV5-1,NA,CASSLQSSGNTIYF,TGCGCCAGCAGCCTACAAAGCAGTGGAAACACCATATATTTT
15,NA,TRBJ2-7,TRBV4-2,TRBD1,CASSQDETGGYEQYF,TGTGCCAGCAGCCAAGACGAGACAGGGGGCTACGAGCAGTACTTC
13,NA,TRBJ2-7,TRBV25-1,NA,CASSEGSGYEQYF,TGTGCCAGCAGTGAAGGCTCTGGTTACGAGCAGTACTTC
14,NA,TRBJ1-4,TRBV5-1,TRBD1,CASSSGQGYEKLFF,TGCGCCAGCAGCTCCGGACAGGGGTATGAAAAACTGTTTTTT
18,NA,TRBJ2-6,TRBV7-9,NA,CASSLAKGLRSGANVLTF,TGTGCCAGCAGCCTCGCCAAGGGACTGAGATCTGGGGCCAACGTCCTGACTTTC
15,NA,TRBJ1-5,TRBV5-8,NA,CASSFRGNSNQPQHF,TGTGCCAGCAGCTTTAGAGGGAATAGCAATCAGCCCCAGCATTTT
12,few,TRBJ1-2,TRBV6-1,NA,CASKLAGLGYTF,TGTGCCAGCAAACTCGCAGGCCTCGGCTACACCTTC
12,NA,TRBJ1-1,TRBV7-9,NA,CASSHGRAEAFF,TGTGCCAGCAGCCATGGGAGGGCTGAAGCTTTCTTT
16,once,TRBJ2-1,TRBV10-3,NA,CAISESIGGSYNEQFF,TGTGCCATCAGTGAGTCGATCGGGGGCTCCTACAATGAGCAGTTCTTC
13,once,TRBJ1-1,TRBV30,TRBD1,CAWSQGARTEAFF,TGTGCCTGGAGTCAGGGGGCGCGGACTGAAGCTTTCTTT
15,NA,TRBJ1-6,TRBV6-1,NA,CASSELGGFGSPLHF,TGTGCCAGCAGTGAACTTGGGGGCTTTGGGTCACCCCTCCACTTT